These 12 T cell receptor beta chains came from one sample sequenced in a study of T cell responses to AZD1222 COVID-19 vaccine. Using immunoSEQ multiplex PCR, the repertoire was profiled, and TCRdb retains in-frame clones only, with some absent. The sample shows about 85,000 clones, 85% of them seen only once. Sequenced here: peripheral blood, sampled 28 days after the second AZD1222 dose. Every receptor here comes from an adult who received the AZD1222 COVID-19 vaccine.

The chain links TRBV15 to TRBJ2-2, with D perhaps TRBD1 (6 bases). Trimming stripped 4 bases from V and 0 bases from J, with 9 bases between. CDR3 length: 15 amino acids. Per germline, CDR1 LNHNV and CDR2 YYDKDF (reference sequence). CDR3 nucleotides: TGTGCCACCAGCAAAGGACAGACGAACACCGGGGAGCTGTTTTTT. This codes for CATSKGQTNTGELFF.

The chain recombines TRBV27 with TRBJ2-7; the D call may be TRBD1 or TRBD2 (5 bases each). Germline CDR1 reads MNHEY; CDR2 reads SMNVEV (reference sequence). Deletions cut 5 bases from V and 2 bases from J, with 10 bases between. The CDR3 spans 13 residues. The CDR3 loop reads CASSMQGPYEQYF. The DNA of the CDR3 is TGTGCCAGCAGTATGCAGGGACCCTACGAGCAGTACTTC.

This clone was picked up one time. The chain employs TRBV6-2 or TRBV6-3 and TRBJ2-1; TRBD2 matches at 8 bases. With V trimmed by 5 bases and J by 9 bases, 12 bases remained unmatched. From germline, CDR1 is MNHEY and CDR2 SVGEGT. The CDR3 is 15 amino acids. This CDR3 reads CASSRLGTRNREQFF. CDR3 bases: TGTGCCAGCAGTCGTTTAGGGACTAGGAATCGTGAGCAGTTCTTC.

The chain recombines TRBV7-2 with TRBJ1-2; 7 bases match TRBD1. The CDR3 length is 15 residues. J lost 6 bases, V lost 3 bases, and 10 bases had no gene match. Per germline, CDR1 SGHTA and CDR2 FQGNSA. The CDR3 protein is CASSLRQGNPNGYTF. As DNA, the CDR3 is TGTGCCAGCAGCTTGCGACAGGGCAACCCCAATGGCTACACCTTC.

J is TRBJ1-2 and V is TRBV5-4; a possible D gene is TRBD1 (6 bases). CDR1 and CDR2 (germline): SGHNT, YYREEE (reference sequence). The CDR3 runs 14 residues. V was shortened by 1 base and J by 5 bases, with 12 bases between the two germline ends. The CDR3 coding sequence is TGTGCCAGCAGCTTGATAGGACAGCTATATGGCTACACCTTC. Its translation: CASSLIGQLYGYTF.

This chain uses TRBV4-3 with TRBJ2-2; 7 nucleotides align to TRBD1. The CDR3 runs to 18 residues. Germline trimming cut 0 bases from V and 4 bases from J; bases unmatched to any gene: 11. The germline gives CDR1 LGHNA, CDR2 YSLEER. In nucleotides, the CDR3 is TGCGCCAGCAGCCAAGAGAGACCAGGGGGTTCTACCACCGGGGAGCTGTTTTTT. This translates into CASSQERPGGSTTGELFF.

Turning to this clone: Distinct nucleotide sequences in the sample also encode this CDR3. The genes are TRBV11-2 and TRBJ2-3; 8 bases are shared with TRBD2. The length of the CDR3 is 14 residues. Per germline, CDR1 SGHAT and CDR2 FQNNGV. J lost 1 base, V lost 3 bases, and 0 bases had no gene match. Here the CDR3 DNA reads TGTGCCAGCAGCTTGACTAGCGGCACAGATACGCAGTATTTT. Amino acids: CASSLTSGTDTQYF.

The chain employs TRBV6-2 or TRBV6-3 and TRBJ2-1, with D unclear. The CDR3 contains 16 residues. CDR1 is MNHEY, CDR2 SVGEGT, per germline. Trimming took off 0 bases at V and 7 bases at J, with 16 bases between the two ends. Written as DNA, the CDR3 is TGTGCCAGCAGTTACTCGATAGCCCTCGGAAGGAATGAGCAGTTCTTC. Its protein product is CASSYSIALGRNEQFF.

The rearrangement uses TRBV7-8 and TRBJ2-7; D could derive from TRBD1 or TRBD2 (5 bases each). In germline, CDR1 is SGHVS, CDR2 FQNEAQ. With 5 bases removed from V and 1 base from J, the gap between germline ends came to 12 bases. The CDR3 is 14 amino acids. In DNA, the CDR3 is TGTGCCAGCAGCCCAAGGGACGGATCCTACGAGCAGTACTTC. Its translation: CASSPRDGSYEQYF.

For the CDR3, the DNA is TGTGCCAGCAGCTCACAATACGAGCAGTACTTC. Its protein is CASSSQYEQYF. The chain is built from TRBV11-2 and TRBJ2-7; D gene ambiguous. The ends were cut back, 4 bases at V and 4 bases at J, with 5 bases in the middle. CDR3 length: 11 residues. Germline V CDR1 and CDR2: SGHAT, FQNNGV.

The V call is TRBV5-1, the J call TRBJ1-6; tentative D call: TRBD1 (5 bases). This CDR3 has 15 residues. The germline V and J ends were trimmed by 3 bases and 7 bases, with 14 bases remaining between them. Germline CDR1 SGHRS, CDR2 YFSETQ. The CDR3 sequence is CASSSDGTGNSPLHF. The CDR3 DNA follows: TGCGCCAGCAGCTCGGACGGGACGGGCAATTCACCCCTCCACTTT.

The CDR3 DNA reads TGTGCCAGCAGTTTCACGGACAGAAACTATGGCTACACCTTC. Its protein product is CASSFTDRNYGYTF. This rearrangement joins TRBV28 to TRBJ1-2, with D perhaps TRBD1 (6 bases). CDR3 size: 14 residues. V was clipped by 3 bases and J by 2 bases, with 10 bases between them. Germline loops: CDR1 MDHEN, CDR2 SYDVKM.